This T cell receptor (beta chain) was retrieved from a study of blood T cell repertoires in COVID-19. Study overall: Nucleic acid was either cDNA or gDNA, and it came from T cells, B-cell-depleted T cells, or PBMCs.

TCRdb's copy holds only in-frame clones and misses some; the assay was immunoSEQ multiplex PCR. The sample holds under 200,000 clones, about 80% seen once. The CDR3 has 11 residues. Trimming pared 6 bases from V and 14 bases from J, leaving 19 bases between. The germline V gene encodes CDR1 SQVTM and CDR2 ANQGSEA. The V call is TRBV29-1, the J call TRBJ1-2, with D unresolved. This clonotype originated in a man in his fifties or sixties who had recovered from COVID-19. The sample consisted of PBMCs or T cells enriched from blood (not recorded which). CDR3 region: CSVVWEGGVTF. For the CDR3, the DNA is TGCAGCGTCGTCTGGGAGGGAGGTGTTACCTTC.